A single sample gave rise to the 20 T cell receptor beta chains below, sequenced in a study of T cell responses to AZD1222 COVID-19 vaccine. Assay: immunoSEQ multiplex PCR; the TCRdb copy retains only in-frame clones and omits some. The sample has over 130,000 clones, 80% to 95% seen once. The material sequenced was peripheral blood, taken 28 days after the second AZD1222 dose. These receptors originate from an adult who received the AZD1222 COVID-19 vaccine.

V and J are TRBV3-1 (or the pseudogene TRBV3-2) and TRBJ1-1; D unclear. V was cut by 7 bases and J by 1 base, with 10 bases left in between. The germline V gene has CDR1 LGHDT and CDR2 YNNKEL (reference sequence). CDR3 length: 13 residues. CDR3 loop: CASIGVSNTEAFF. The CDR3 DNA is TGTGCCAGCATCGGGGTCTCGAACACTGAAGCTTTCTTT.

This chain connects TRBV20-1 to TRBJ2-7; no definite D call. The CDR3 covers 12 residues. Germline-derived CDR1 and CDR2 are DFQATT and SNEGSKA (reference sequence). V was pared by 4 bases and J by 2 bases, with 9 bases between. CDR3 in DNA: TGCAGTGCTACTGACGGAGCCTACGAGCAGTACTTC. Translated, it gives CSATDGAYEQYF.

The CDR3 coding sequence is TGTGCCAGCAGCTCTCAACACTACGAGCAGTACTTC. Translating gives CASSSQHYEQYF. The V gene is TRBV7-2, the J gene TRBJ2-7; D is ambiguous. CDR1 and CDR2 (germline): SGHTA, FQGNSA. CDR3 length: 12 amino acids. The V end was cut by 4 bases, the J end by 3 bases, with 7 bases between.

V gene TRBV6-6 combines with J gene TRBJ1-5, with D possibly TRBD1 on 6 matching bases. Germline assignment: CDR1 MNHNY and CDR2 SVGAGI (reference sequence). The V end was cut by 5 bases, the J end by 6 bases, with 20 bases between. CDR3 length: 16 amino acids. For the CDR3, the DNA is TGTGCCAGCAGTCGATCCGCGGGGGCGGGTATTCAGCCCCAGCATTTT. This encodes CASSRSAGAGIQPQHF.

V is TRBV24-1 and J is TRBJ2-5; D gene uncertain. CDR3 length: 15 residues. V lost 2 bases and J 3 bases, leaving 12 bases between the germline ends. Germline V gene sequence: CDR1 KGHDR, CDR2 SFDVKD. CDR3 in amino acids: CATSDSTIGKETQYF. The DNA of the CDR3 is TGTGCCACCAGTGATTCCACCATAGGGAAAGAGACCCAGTACTTC.

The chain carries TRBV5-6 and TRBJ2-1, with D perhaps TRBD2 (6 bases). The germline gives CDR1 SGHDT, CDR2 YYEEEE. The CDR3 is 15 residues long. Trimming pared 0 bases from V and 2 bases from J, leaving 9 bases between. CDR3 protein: CASSLDAGPYNEQFF. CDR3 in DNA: TGTGCCAGCAGCTTGGATGCGGGACCCTACAATGAGCAGTTCTTC. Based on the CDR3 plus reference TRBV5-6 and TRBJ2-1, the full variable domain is DAGVTQSPTHLIKTRGQQVTLRCSPKSGHDTVSWYQQALGQGPQFIFQYYEEEERQRGNFPDRFSGHQFPNYSSELNVNALLLGDSALYLCASSLDAGPYNEQFFGPGTRLTVL.

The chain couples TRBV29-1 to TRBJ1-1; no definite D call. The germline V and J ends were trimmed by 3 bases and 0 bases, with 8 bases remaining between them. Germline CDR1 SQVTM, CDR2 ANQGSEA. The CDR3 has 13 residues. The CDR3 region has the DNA TGCAGCGTTGAGGGCCAGATGAACACTGAAGCTTTCTTT. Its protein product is CSVEGQMNTEAFF.

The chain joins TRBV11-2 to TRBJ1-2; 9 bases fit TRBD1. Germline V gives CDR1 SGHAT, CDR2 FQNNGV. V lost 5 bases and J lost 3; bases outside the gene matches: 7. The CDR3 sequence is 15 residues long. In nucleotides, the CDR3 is TGTGCCAGCAGCATTAACAGGGGGCCGGACTATGGCTACACCTTC. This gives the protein CASSINRGPDYGYTF.

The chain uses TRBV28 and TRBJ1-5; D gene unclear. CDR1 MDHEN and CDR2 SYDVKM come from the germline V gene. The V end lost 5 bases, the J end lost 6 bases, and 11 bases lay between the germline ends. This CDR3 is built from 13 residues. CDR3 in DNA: TGTGCCAGCAGTCCGCCCCGACTTCAGCCCCAGCATTTT. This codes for CASSPPRLQPQHF. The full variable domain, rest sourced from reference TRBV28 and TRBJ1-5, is DVKVTQSSRYLVKRTGEKVFLECVQDMDHENMFWYRQDPGLGLRLIYFSYDVKMKEKGDIPEGYSVSREKKERFSLILESASTNQTSMYLCASSPPRLQPQHFGDGTRLSIL.

The CDR3 DNA sequence: TGTGCCATCGGACTGACAGTGAACACTGAAGCTTTCTTT. As protein: CAIGLTVNTEAFF. The V gene is TRBV6-5, the J gene TRBJ1-1; a possible D gene is TRBD1 (5 bases). Trimming took 10 bases from V and 0 from J, leaving 12 bases between them. The V gene's germline CDR1 is MNHEY and CDR2 SVGAGI. The length of the CDR3 is 13 residues.

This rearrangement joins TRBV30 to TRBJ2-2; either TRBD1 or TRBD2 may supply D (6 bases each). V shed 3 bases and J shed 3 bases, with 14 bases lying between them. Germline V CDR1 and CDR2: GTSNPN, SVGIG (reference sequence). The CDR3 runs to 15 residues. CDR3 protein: CAWSGGRAHTGELFF. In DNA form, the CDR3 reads TGTGCCTGGAGCGGGGGCAGGGCGCACACCGGGGAGCTGTTTTTT.

The CDR3 reads CASSKAGRPKDTQYF. Here the CDR3 DNA reads TGTGCCAGCAGCAAAGCCGGCAGACCGAAGGATACGCAGTATTTT. The genes are TRBV21-1 and TRBJ2-3. TRBV21-1 is termed a pseudogene. This CDR3 spans 15 amino acids.

The CDR3 coding sequence is TGTGCCAGCAGCCAGAGGGTGGGCCTCCCCACCTTC. Its protein is CASSQRVGLPTF. V usage is TRBV7-9 and J usage is TRBJ1-2; no definite D call. This CDR3 region has 12 residues. V lost 5 bases and J 13 bases, leaving 17 bases between the germline ends. Per germline, CDR1 SEHNR and CDR2 FQNEAQ (reference sequence).

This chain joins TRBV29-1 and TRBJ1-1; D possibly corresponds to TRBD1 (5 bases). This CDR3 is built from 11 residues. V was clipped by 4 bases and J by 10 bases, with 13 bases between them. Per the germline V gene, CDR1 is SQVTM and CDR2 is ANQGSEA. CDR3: CSVVRGTGAFF. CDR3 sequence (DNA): TGCAGCGTTGTGCGAGGGACGGGAGCTTTCTTT.

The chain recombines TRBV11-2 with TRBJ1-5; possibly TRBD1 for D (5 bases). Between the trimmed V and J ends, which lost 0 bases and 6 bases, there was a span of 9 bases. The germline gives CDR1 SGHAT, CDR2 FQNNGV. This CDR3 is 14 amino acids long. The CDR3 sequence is CASSLEPGGQPQHF. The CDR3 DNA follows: TGTGCCAGCAGCTTAGAGCCGGGGGGTCAGCCCCAGCATTTT.

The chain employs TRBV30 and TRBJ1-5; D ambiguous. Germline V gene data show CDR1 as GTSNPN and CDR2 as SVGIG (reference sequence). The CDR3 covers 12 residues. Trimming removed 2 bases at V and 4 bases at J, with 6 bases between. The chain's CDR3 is CAWSPHNQPQHF. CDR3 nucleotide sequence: TGTGCCTGGAGTCCTCATAATCAGCCCCAGCATTTT. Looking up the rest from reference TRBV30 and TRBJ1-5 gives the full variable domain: SQTIHQWPATLVQPVGSPLSLECTVEGTSNPNLYWYRQAAGRGLQLLFYSVGIGQISSEVPQNLSASRPQDRQFILSSKKLLLSDSGFYLCAWSPHNQPQHFGDGTRLSIL.

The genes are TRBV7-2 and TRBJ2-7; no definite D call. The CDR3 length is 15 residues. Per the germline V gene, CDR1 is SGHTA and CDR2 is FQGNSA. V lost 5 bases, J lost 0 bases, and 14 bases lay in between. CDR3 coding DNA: TGTGCCAGCAGCCCCGAGACTCGTAGCTCCTACGAGCAGTACTTC. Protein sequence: CASSPETRSSYEQYF.

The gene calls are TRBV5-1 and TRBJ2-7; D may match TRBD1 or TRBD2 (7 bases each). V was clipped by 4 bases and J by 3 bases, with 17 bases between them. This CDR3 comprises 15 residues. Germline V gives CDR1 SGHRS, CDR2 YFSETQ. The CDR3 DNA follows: TGCGCCAGCAGCGCCACAGGGGAGGGGATCTACGAGCAGTACTTC. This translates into CASSATGEGIYEQYF.

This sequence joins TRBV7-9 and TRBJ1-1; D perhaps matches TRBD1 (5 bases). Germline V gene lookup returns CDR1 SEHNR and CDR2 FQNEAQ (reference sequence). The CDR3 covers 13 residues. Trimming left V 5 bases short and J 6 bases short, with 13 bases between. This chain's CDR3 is CASSPSTEPEAFF. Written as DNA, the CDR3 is TGTGCCAGCAGCCCGTCGACAGAGCCTGAAGCTTTCTTT.

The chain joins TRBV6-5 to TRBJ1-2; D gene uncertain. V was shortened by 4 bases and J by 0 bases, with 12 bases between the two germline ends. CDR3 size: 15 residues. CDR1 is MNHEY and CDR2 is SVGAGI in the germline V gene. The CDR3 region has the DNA TGTGCCAGCAGTTCGAACAGTGCAGCTAACTATGGCTACACCTTC. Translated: CASSSNSAANYGYTF.